This T cell receptor (beta chain) was identified during a study of blood T cell repertoires in COVID-19. The CDR3 length is 12 residues. V was clipped by 5 bases and J by 7 bases, with 9 bases between them. Germline V gives CDR1 SEHNR, CDR2 FQNEAQ (reference sequence). Sequencing used immunoSEQ multiplex PCR; TCRdb keeps in-frame clones, though not all of them. Here the sample spans some 11,000 clones, 80% to 90% being singletons. The receptor's source is a human donor in a cohort sampled during active COVID-19. The sequencing input was peripheral blood. V and J are TRBV7-9 and TRBJ1-5; D is undetermined. The CDR3 reads CASSESGQPQHF. The CDR3 coding sequence is TGTGCCAGCAGCGAATCAGGACAGCCCCAGCATTTT.